Each of the 12 T cell receptor beta chains below was sequenced from the same sample in a study of CD8 T cells in ankylosing spondylitis. In TCRdb, the 5' RACE reads were re-called with MiXCR into one record per CDR3 protein. The sample lists more than 650,000 distinct CDR3 sequences; 12% were seen once. Study results and limitations: About eight highly homologous variants made up a TCR beta motif that seemed to typify ankylosing spondylitis blood.

What these receptors recognize is not known. The sample was blood, either unsorted or a sorted T cell fraction (not recorded which). The receptors shown here come from a male donor with ankylosing spondylitis.

This chain uses TRBV6-1 with TRBJ2-7, with a weak D call TRBD1 (5 bases). CDR3 size: 11 residues. Per germline, CDR1 MNHNS and CDR2 SASEGT. V was shortened by 5 bases and J by 12 bases, with 14 bases between the two germline ends. The CDR3 protein is CASSSRQLPYF. CDR3 nucleotide sequence: TGTGCCAGCAGTTCACGACAGCTACCGTACTTC.

This clonotype came up a few times. V usage is TRBV29-1 and J usage is TRBJ2-7, with TRBD1 as a possible D gene (6 bases). This CDR3 comprises 12 residues. Germline values: CDR1 SQVTM, CDR2 ANQGSEA. V was trimmed by 7 bases and J by 0 bases, leaving 10 bases between them. The CDR3: CSGTGNSYEQYF. CDR3 nucleotides: TGCAGCGGAACAGGGAACTCCTACGAGCAGTACTTC.

V and J are TRBV5-1 and TRBJ2-3; D gene unclear. Germline V gene sequence: CDR1 SGHRS, CDR2 YFSETQ. Trimming removed 0 bases from V and 3 bases from J, with 20 bases in between. The CDR3 runs 18 residues. The CDR3 DNA reads TGCGCCAGCAGCTTGGCCCTATCAGACTTCCTGAGGACAGATACGCAGTATTTT. This gives the protein CASSLALSDFLRTDTQYF.

This clonotype was observed at least ten times. The V call is TRBV27, the J call TRBJ2-5, with D maybe TRBD1 (6 bases). The germline V gene has CDR1 MNHEY and CDR2 SMNVEV (reference sequence). There are 13 residues in the CDR3. V lost 7 bases and J lost 5, with 14 bases in between. The CDR3 is CASKDFQGETQYF. The CDR3 coding sequence is TGTGCCAGCAAGGACTTTCAGGGGGAGACCCAGTACTTC.

The rearrangement links TRBV9 to TRBJ2-5; D is perhaps TRBD2 (5 bases). From germline, CDR1 is SGDLS and CDR2 YYNGEE. The CDR3 sequence is 17 residues long. V shed 0 bases and J shed 6 bases, with 21 bases lying between them. CDR3 nucleotides: TGTGCCAGCAGCGTAGGATTGTCAGCCGCGGACTTTCAGACCCAGTACTTC. Protein product: CASSVGLSAADFQTQYF.

The rearrangement joins TRBV20-1 to TRBJ2-7, with 10 nucleotides matching TRBD2. This CDR3 spans 13 amino acids. J was trimmed by 3 bases and V by 6 bases; bases with no gene match: 5. CDR1 is DFQATT, CDR2 SNEGSKA, per germline (reference sequence). The CDR3 DNA is TGCAGTGCCAGTCCTAGCGGGGGCTACGAGCAGTACTTC. It yields the protein CSASPSGGYEQYF.

The chain's CDR3 is CATSVGGQGIGWPQHF. The DNA of the CDR3 is TGTGCCACCAGTGTAGGGGGACAGGGGATAGGATGGCCCCAGCATTTT. The rearrangement uses TRBV24-1 and TRBJ1-5; TRBD1 matches at 10 bases. CDR3 length: 16 amino acids. Trimming at V came to 5 bases and at J to 9 bases, leaving 12 bases not matched to a gene. Germline V lookup: CDR1 KGHDR, CDR2 SFDVKD.

This clonotype was detected ten times or more. V is TRBV20-1 and J is TRBJ2-2; TRBD2 aligns across 7 bases. The CDR3 is made up of 14 amino acids. With 5 bases clipped from V and 1 base from J, the junction kept 4 bases outside the gene matches. Germline CDR1 is DFQATT and CDR2 is SNEGSKA (reference sequence). CDR3 nucleotides: TGCAGTGCTTTAGCGGGCTTGAACACCGGGGAGCTGTTTTTT. Translation: CSALAGLNTGELFF.

V usage is TRBV18 and J usage is TRBJ1-1; D might be TRBD1 (5 bases). The germline V and J ends were trimmed by 3 bases and 6 bases, with 14 bases remaining between them. The CDR3 consists of 14 residues. Germline V gives CDR1 KGHSH, CDR2 LQKENI. CDR3 bases: TGTGCCAGCTCACCCCGGGGGGGGGTGTCTGAAGCTTTCTTT. Its translation: CASSPRGGVSEAFF. Full variable domain (missing parts from reference TRBV18 and TRBJ1-1): NAGVMQNPRHLVRRRGQEARLRCSPMKGHSHVYWYRQLPEEGLKFMVYLQKENIIDESGMPKERFSAEFPKEGPSILRIQQVVRGDSAAYFCASSPRGGVSEAFFGQGTRLTVV.

In this sample, this clonotype turned up many times. The chain recombines TRBV5-1 with TRBJ2-4; possible D gene TRBD1, 5 bases. CDR1 is SGHRS, CDR2 YFSETQ, per germline. V was clipped by 7 bases and J by 0 bases, with 11 bases between them. The CDR3 contains 14 residues. The CDR3 region is CASADIQAKNIQYF. DNA of the CDR3: TGCGCCAGCGCGGACATCCAAGCCAAAAACATTCAGTACTTC.

This clonotype came up a few times. V is TRBV2 and J is TRBJ1-5; D may be TRBD1 (5 bases). This CDR3 is built from 14 residues. Trimming took 7 bases from V and 5 from J, leaving 15 bases between them. The germline V gene encodes CDR1 SNHLY and CDR2 FYNNEI. CDR3 coding DNA: TGTGCCAGCACCCAAAAGGGGCGGGATCAGCCCCAGCATTTT. Its translation: CASTQKGRDQPQHF.

CDR3: CASSVGLAGRHYEQYF. Written as DNA, the CDR3 is TGTGCCAGCAGTGTGGGACTAGCGGGACGCCACTACGAGCAGTACTTC. The V and J genes are TRBV28 and TRBJ2-7; 13 bases align to TRBD2. The germline V gene encodes CDR1 MDHEN and CDR2 SYDVKM. The CDR3 consists of 16 residues. With V trimmed by 5 bases and J by 3 bases, 7 bases remained unmatched.